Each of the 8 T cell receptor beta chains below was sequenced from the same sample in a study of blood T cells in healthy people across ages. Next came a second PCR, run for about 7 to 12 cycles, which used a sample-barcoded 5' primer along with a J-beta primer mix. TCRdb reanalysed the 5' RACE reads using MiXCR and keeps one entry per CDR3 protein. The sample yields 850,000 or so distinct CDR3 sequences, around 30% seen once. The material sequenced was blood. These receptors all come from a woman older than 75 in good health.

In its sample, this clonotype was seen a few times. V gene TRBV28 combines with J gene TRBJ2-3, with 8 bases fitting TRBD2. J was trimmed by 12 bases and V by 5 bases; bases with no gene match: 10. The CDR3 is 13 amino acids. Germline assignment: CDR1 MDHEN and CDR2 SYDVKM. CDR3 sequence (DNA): TGTGCCAGCAGTCCGCGCCGGACTAGCTTCCAGTATTTT. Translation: CASSPRRTSFQYF. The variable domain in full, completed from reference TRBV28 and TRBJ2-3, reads DVKVTQSSRYLVKRTGEKVFLECVQDMDHENMFWYRQDPGLGLRLIYFSYDVKMKEKGDIPEGYSVSREKKERFSLILESASTNQTSMYLCASSPRRTSFQYFGPGTRLTVL.

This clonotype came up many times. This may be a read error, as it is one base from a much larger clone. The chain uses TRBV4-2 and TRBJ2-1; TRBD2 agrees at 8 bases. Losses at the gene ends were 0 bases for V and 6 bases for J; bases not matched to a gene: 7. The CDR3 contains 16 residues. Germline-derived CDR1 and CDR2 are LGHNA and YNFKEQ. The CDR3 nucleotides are TGTGCCAGCAGCCAAGACGGGGGGGGCACGGGCAATGAGCAGTTCTTC. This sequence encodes CASSQDGGGTGNEQFF.

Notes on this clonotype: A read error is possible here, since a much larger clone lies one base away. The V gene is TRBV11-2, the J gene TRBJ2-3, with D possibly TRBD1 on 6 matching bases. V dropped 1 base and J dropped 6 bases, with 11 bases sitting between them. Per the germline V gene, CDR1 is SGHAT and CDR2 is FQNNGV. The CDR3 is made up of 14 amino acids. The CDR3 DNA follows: TGTGCCAGCAGCTTAGGACAGGACGAGGATACGCAGTATTTT. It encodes CASSLGQDEDTQYF.

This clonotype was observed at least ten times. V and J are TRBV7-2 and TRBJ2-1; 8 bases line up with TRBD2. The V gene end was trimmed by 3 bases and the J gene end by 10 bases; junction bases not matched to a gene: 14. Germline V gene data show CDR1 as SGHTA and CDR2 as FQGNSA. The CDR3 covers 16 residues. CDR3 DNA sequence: TGTGCCAGCAGCTTCAGCAGCGGGGGCCCCTCCGGGGAGCAGTTCTTC. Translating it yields CASSFSSGGPSGEQFF.

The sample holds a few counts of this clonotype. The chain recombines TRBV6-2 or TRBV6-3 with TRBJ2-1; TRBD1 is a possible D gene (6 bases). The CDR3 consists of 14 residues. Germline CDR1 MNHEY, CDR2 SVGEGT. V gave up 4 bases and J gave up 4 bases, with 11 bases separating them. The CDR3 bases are TGTGCCAGCAGTTTTACAGGGCCATACAATGAGCAGTTCTTC. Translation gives CASSFTGPYNEQFF.

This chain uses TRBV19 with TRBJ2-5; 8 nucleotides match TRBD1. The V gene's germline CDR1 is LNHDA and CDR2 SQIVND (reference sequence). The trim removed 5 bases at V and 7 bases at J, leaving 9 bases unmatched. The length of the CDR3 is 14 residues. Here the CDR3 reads CASSSDRGRWTQYF. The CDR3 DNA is TGTGCCAGTAGTTCTGACAGGGGCCGATGGACCCAGTACTTC.

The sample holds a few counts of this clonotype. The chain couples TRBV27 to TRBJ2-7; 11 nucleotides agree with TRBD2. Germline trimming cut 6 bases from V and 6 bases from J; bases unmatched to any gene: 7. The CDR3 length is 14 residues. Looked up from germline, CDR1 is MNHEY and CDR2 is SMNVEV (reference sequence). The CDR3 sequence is CASRWTGLAAEQYF. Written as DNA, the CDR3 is TGTGCCAGCAGGTGGACGGGACTAGCGGCCGAGCAGTACTTC.

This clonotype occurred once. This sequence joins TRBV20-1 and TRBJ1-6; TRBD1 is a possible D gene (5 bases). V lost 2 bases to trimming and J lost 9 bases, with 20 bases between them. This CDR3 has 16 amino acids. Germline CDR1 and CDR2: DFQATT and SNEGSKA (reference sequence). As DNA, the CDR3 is TGCAGTGCTAGAAGTAGAGGGGAAAGCAAAGGTTCACCCCTCCACTTT. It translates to CSARSRGESKGSPLHF.